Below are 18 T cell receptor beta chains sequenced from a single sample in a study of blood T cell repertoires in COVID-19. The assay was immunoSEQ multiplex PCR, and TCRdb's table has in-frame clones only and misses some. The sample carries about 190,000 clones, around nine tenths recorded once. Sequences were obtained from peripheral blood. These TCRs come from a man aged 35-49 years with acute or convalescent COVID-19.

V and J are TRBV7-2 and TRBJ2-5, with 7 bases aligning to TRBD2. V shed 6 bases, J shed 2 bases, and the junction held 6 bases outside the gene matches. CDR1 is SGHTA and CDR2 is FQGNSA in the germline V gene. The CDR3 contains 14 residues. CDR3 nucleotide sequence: TGTGCCAGCAGTCCGACTAGCCGGCAAGAGACCCAGTACTTC. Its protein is CASSPTSRQETQYF. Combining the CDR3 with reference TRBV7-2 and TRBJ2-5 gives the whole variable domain GAGVSQSPSNKVTEKGKDVELRCDPISGHTALYWYRQSLGQGLEFLIYFQGNSAPDKSGLPSDRFSAERTGGSVSTLTIQRTQQEDSAVYLCASSPTSRQETQYFGPGTRLLVL.

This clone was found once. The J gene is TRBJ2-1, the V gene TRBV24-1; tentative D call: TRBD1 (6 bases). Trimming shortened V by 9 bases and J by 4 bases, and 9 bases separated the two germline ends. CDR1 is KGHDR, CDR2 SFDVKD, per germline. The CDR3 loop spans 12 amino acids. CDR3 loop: CATGDRYNEQFF. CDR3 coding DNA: TGTGCCACCGGAGACAGGTACAATGAGCAGTTCTTC.

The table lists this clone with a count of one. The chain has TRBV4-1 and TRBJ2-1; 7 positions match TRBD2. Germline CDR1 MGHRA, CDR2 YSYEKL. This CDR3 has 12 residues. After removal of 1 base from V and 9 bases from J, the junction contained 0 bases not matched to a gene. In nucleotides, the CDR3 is TGCGCCAGCAGCCAAGCGGGAGGTGAGCAGTTCTTC. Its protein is CASSQAGGEQFF.

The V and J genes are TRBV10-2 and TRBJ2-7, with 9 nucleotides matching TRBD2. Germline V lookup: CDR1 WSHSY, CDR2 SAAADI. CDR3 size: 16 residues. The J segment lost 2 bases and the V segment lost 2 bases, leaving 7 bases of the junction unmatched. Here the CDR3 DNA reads TGCGCCAGCAGTGAGAGGAGCGGGGGGCCCACCTACGAGCAGTACTTC. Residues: CASSERSGGPTYEQYF.

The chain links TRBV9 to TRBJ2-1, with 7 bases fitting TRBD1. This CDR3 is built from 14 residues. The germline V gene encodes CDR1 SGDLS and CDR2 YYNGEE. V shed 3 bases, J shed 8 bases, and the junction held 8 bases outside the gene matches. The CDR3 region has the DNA TGTGCCAGCAGCGACTCGACAGGGTCTGATGAGCAGTTCTTC. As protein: CASSDSTGSDEQFF.

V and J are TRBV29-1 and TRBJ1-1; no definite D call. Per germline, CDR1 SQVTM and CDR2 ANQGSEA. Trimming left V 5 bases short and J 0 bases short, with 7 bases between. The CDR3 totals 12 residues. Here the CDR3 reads CSVSTLNTEAFF. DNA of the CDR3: TGCAGCGTTTCGACATTGAACACTGAAGCTTTCTTT.

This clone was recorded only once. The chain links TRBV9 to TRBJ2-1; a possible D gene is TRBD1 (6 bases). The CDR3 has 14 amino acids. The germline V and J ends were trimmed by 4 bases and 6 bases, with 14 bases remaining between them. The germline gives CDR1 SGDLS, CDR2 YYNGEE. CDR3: CASSTSGTTNEQFF. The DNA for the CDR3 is TGTGCCAGCAGCACCTCCGGGACAACCAATGAGCAGTTCTTC.

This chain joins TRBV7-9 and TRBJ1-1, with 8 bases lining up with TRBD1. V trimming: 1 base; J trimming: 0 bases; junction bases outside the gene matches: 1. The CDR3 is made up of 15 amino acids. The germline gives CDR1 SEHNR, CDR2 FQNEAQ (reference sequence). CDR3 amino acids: CASSLGTGLNTEAFF. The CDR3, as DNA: TGTGCCAGCAGCTTAGGGACAGGGCTGAACACTGAAGCTTTCTTT.

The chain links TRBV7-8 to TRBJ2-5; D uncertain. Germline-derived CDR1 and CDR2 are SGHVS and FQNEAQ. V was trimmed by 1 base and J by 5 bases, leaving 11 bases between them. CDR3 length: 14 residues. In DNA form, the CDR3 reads TGTGCCAGCAGCTTAGATAATAGTTGGGAGACCCAGTACTTC. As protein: CASSLDNSWETQYF.

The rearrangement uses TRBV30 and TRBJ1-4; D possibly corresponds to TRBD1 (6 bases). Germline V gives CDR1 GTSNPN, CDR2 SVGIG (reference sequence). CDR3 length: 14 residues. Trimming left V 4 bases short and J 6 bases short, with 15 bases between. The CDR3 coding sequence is TGTGCCTGGAAGAAGGGGGGGAAGGATGAAAAACTGTTTTTT. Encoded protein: CAWKKGGKDEKLFF.

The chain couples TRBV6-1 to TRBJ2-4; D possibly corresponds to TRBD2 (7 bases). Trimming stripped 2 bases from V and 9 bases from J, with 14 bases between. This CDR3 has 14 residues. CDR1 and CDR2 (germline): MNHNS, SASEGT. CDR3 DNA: TGTGCCAGCAGTGAACAGGGGAGGGAGAGCATTCAGTACTTC. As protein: CASSEQGRESIQYF.

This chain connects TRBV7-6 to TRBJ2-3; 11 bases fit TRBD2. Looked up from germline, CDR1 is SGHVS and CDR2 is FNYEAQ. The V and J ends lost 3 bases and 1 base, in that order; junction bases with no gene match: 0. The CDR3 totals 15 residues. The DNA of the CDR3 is TGTGCCAGCAGCTTGACTAGCGGGGGCACAGATACGCAGTATTTT. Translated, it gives CASSLTSGGTDTQYF.

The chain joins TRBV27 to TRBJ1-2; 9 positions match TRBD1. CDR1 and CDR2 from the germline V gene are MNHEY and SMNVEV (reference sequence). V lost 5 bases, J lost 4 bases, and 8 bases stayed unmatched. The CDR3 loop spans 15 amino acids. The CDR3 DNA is TGTGCCAGCAGTACCGAGGGACAGGGACCCTATGGCTACACCTTC. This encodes CASSTEGQGPYGYTF.

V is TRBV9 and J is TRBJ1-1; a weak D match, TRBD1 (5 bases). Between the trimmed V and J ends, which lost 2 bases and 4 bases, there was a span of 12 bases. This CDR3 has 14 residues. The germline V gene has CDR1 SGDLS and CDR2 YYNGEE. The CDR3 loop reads CASSVSQVPTEAFF. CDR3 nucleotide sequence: TGTGCCAGCAGCGTCTCACAGGTTCCCACTGAAGCTTTCTTT.

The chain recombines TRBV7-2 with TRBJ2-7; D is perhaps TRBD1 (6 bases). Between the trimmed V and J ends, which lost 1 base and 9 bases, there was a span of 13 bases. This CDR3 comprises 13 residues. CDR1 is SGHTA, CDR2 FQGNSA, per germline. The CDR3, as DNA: TGTGCCAGCAGCTTAGATCGACAGGACGGGCAGTACTTC. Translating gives CASSLDRQDGQYF. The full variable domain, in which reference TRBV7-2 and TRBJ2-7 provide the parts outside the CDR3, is GAGVSQSPSNKVTEKGKDVELRCDPISGHTALYWYRQSLGQGLEFLIYFQGNSAPDKSGLPSDRFSAERTGGSVSTLTIQRTQQEDSAVYLCASSLDRQDGQYFGPGTRLTVT.

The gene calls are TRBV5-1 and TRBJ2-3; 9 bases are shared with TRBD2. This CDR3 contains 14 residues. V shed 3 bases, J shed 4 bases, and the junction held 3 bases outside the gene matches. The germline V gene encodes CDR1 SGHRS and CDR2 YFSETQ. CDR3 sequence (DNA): TGCGCCAGCAGCTCGGGACTAGCTCCAGATACGCAGTATTTT. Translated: CASSSGLAPDTQYF. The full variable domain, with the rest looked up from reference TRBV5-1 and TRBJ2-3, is KAGVTQTPRYLIKTRGQQVTLSCSPISGHRSVSWYQQTPGQGLQFLFEYFSETQRNKGNFPGRFSGRQFSNSRSEMNVSTLELGDSALYLCASSSGLAPDTQYFGPGTRLTVL.

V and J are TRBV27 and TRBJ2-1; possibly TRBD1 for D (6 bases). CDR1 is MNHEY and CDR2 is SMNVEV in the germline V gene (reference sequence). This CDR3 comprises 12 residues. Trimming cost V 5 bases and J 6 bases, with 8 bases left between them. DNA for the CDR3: TGTGCCAGCAGTCCACAGGGCAATGAGCAGTTCTTC. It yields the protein CASSPQGNEQFF.

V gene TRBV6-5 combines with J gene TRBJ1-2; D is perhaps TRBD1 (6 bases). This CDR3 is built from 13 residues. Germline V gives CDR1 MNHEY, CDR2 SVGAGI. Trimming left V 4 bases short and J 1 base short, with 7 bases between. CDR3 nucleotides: TGTGCCAGCAGTTTGGACAGTAACTATGGCTACACCTTC. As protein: CASSLDSNYGYTF.